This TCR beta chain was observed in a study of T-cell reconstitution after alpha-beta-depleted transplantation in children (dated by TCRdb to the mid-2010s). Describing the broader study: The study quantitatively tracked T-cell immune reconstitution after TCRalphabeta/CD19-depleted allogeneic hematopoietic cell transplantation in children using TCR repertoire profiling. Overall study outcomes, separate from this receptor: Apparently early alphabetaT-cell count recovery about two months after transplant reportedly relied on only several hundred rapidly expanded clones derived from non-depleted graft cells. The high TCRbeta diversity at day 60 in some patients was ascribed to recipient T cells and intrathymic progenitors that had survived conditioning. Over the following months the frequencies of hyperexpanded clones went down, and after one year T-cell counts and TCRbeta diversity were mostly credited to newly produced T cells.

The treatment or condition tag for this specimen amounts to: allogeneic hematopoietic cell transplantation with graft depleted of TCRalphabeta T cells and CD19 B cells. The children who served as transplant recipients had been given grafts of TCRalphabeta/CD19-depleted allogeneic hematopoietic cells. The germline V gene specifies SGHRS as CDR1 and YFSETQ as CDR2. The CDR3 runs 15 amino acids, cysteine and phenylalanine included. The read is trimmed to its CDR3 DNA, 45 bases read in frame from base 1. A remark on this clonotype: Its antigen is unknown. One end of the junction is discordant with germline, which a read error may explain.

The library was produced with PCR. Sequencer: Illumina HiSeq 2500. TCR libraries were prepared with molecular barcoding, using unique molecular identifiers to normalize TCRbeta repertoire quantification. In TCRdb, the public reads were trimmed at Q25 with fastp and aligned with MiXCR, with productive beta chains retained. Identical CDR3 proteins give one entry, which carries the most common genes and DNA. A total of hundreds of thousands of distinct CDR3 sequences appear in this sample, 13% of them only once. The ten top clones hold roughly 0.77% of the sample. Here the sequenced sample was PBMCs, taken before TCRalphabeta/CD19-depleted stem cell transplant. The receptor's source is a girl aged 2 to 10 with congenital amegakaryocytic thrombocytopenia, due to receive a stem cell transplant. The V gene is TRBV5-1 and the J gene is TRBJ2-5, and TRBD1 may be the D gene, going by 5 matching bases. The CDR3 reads CASQAPGQLQEAQCF. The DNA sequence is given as TGTGCCAGCCAAGCCCCAGGGCAGCTTCAAGAGGCCCAGTGCTTT.